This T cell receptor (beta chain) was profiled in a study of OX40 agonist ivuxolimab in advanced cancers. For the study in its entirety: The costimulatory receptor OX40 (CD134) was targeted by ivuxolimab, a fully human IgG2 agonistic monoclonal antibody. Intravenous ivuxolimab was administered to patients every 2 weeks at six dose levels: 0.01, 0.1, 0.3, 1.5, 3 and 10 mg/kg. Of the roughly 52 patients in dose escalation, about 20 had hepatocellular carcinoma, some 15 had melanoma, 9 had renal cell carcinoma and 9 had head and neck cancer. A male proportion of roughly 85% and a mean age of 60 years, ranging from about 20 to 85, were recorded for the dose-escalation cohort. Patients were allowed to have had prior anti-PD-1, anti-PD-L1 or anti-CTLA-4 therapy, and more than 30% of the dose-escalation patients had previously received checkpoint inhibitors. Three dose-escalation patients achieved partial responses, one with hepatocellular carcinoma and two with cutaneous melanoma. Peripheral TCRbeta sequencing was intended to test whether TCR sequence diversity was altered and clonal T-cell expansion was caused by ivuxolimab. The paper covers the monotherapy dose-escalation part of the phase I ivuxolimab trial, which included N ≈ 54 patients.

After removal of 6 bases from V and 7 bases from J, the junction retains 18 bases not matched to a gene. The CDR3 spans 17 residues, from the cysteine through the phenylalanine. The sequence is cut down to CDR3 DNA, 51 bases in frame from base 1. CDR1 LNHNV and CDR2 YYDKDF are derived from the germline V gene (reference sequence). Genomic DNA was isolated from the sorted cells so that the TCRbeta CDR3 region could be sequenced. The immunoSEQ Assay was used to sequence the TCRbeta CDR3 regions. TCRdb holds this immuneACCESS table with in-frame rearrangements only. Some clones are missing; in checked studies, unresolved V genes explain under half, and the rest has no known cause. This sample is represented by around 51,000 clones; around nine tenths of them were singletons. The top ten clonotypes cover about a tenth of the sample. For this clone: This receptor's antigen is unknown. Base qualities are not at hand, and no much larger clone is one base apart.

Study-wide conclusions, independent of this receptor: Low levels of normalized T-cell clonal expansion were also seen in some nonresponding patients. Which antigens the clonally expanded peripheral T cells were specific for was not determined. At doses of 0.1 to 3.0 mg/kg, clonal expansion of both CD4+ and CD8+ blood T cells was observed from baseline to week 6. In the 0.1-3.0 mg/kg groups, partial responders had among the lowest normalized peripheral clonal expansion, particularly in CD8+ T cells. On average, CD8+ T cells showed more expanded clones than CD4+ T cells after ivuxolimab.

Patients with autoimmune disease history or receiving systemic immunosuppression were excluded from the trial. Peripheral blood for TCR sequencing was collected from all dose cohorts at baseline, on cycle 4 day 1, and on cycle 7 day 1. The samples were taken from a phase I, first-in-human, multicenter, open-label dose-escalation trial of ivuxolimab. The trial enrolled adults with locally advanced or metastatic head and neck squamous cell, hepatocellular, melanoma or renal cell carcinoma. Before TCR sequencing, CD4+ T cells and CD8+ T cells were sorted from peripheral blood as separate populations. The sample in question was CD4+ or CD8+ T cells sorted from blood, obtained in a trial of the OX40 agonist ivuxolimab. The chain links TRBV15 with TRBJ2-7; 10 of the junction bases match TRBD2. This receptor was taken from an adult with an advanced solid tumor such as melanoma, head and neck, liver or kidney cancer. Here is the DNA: TGTGCCACCAGTTCTGGATTGGGGCTAGCGGGAGTGAGAGAGCAGTACTTC. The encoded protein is CATSSGLGLAGVREQYF.